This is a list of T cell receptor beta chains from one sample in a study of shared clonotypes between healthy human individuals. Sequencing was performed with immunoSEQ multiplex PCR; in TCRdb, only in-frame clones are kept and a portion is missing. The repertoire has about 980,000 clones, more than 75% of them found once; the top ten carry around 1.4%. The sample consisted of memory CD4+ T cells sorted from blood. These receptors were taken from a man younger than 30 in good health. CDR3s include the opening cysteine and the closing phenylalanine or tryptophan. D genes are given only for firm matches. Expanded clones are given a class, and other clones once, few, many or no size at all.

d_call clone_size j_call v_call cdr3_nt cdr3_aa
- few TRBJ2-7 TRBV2 TGTGCCAGCAGTGAAGCGTCCCAGGCCTACGAGCAGTACTTC CASSEASQAYEQYF
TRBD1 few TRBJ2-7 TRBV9 TGTGCCAGCAGCGTAGCCGCGGGACAGGCTATTTACGAGCAGTACTTC CASSVAAGQAIYEQYF
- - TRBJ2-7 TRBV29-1 TGCAGCGTTGCCCGGGACTTCGGCTCCTACGAGCAGTACTTC CSVARDFGSYEQYF
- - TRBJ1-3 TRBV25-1 TGTGCCAGCACGGAGTCCGGCTCTGGAAACACCATATATTTT CASTESGSGNTIYF
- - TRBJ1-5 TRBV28 TGTGCCAGCAGTCCGCGTGGGGGGGGCCCTAATCAGCCCCAGCATTTT CASSPRGGGPNQPQHF
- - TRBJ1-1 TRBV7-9 TGTGCCAGCAGCTTGGAGGGGCGCAGTGATGAAGCTTTCTTT CASSLEGRSDEAFF
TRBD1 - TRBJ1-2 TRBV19 TGTGCCAGTAGTTTCCAGGACAGGGGGACTCTCTATGGCTACACCTTC CASSFQDRGTLYGYTF
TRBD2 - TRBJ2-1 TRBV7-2 TGTGCCAGCAGCCCAAGGCAGCGGGAGTCGAATGAGCAGTTCTTC CASSPRQRESNEQFF
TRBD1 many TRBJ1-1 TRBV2 TGTGCCAGCAGGGTACTTGGGGACAGTGAAGCTTTCTTT CASRVLGDSEAFF
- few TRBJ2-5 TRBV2 TGTGCCAGCACGGTGGGGCAAGAGACCCAGTACTTC CASTVGQETQYF
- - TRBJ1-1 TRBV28 TGTGCCAGCAGTTCGGGAGGTCAGAACACTGAAGCTTTCTTT CASSSGGQNTEAFF
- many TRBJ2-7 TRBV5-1 TGCGCCAGCAGCCACCCCAGCTCGGGAGAGCAGTACTTC CASSHPSSGEQYF
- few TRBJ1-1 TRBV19 TGTGCCAGTAGTACCCTTACAGGGTCAGGTACTGAAGCTTTCTTT CASSTLTGSGTEAFF
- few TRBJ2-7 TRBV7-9 TGTGCCAGCAGCCGGGATTTTACCTACGAGCAGTACTTC CASSRDFTYEQYF
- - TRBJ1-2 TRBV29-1 TGCAGCGAGCGCCGTGGGGCCTATGGCTACACCTTC CSERRGAYGYTF
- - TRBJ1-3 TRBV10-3 TGTGCCACCTACCTAAACTCTGGAAACACCATATATTTT CATYLNSGNTIYF
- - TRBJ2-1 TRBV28 TGTGCCAGCAGTCGTTTCGTAGGGCAGCTCAATGAGCAGTTCTTC CASSRFVGQLNEQFF
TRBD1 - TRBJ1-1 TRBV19 TGTGCCAGTAGTACCGGACAGGCGGCGGGGGGAGGTGAAGCTTTCTTT CASSTGQAAGGGEAFF
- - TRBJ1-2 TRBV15 TGTGCCACCAGCAGAGGGGGGGCCGGGGACTATGGCTACACCTTC CATSRGGAGDYGYTF
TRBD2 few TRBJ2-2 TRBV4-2 TGTGCCAGCAGCCAGATGAGGACTAGCGGGAACACCGGGGAGCTGTTTTTT CASSQMRTSGNTGELFF
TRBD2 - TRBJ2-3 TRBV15 TGTGCCACCAGCGGGAGACTAGCGGATACAGATACGCAGTATTTT CATSGRLADTDTQYF
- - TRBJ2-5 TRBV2 TGTGCCAGCAGTGACCCTCGCGAGACCCAGTACTTC CASSDPRETQYF
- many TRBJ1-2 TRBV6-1 TGTGCCAGCAGTGAAGGCGGACAGCCCTATGGCTACACCTTC CASSEGGQPYGYTF
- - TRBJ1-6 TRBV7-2 TGTGCCAGCAGCTTAGGAGGGACACAAGATTCACCCCTCCACTTT CASSLGGTQDSPLHF
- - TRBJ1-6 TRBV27 TGTGCCAGCAGGAGGGAGTCCTATAATTCACCCCTCCACTTT CASRRESYNSPLHF
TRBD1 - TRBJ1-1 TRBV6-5 TGTGCCAGCAGTTCGCGACAGGGGGCATATACTGAAGCTTTCTTT CASSSRQGAYTEAFF
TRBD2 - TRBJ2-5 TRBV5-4 TGTGCCAGCAGCTTCAAGGCGGGGGGTGAGACCCAGTACTTC CASSFKAGGETQYF
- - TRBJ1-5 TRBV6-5 TGTGCCAGTAAACTTCGGGGGCCAGGTCAGCCCCAGCATTTT CASKLRGPGQPQHF
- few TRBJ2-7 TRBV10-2 TGCGCCAGCAGTGGACAGACCTACGAGCAGTACTTC CASSGQTYEQYF
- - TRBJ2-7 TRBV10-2 TGCGCCAGCAGTTTGACAGGAGCCTACGAGCAGTACTTC CASSLTGAYEQYF
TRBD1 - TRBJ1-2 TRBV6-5 TGTGCCAGCAGAACTCGACAGGGACGAGATGGCTACACCTTC CASRTRQGRDGYTF
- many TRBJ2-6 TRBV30 TGTGCCTGGGCCGGGACCTTCAGCTCTGGGGCCAACGTCCTGACTTTC CAWAGTFSSGANVLTF
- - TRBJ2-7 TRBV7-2 TGTGCCAGCAGCTTAGCTCGTTCACGGAACGTTTACTCCTACGAGCAGTACTTC CASSLARSRNVYSYEQYF
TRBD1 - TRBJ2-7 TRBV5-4 TGTGCCAGCAGCCCCGGACAGGGATTGGGCTACGAGCAGTACTTC CASSPGQGLGYEQYF
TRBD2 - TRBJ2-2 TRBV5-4 TGTGCCAGCAGCCCGGACAGCGGGAGCACCGGGGAGCTGTTTTTT CASSPDSGSTGELFF
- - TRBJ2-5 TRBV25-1 TGTGCCAGCAGTGACTCTCCCCTGGCCACCCAGTACTTC CASSDSPLATQYF
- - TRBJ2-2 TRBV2 TGTGCCAGCAGTACCGGGACAAAGAACACCGGGGAGCTGTTTTTT CASSTGTKNTGELFF
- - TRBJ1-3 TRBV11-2 TGTGCCAGCACCCGATTAATACAAGGAAACACCATATATTTT CASTRLIQGNTIYF
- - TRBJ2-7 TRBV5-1 TGCGCCAGCAGAAGGACTCCCCAAGAATGGGAGCAGTACTTC CASRRTPQEWEQYF
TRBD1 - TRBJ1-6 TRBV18 TGTGCCAGCTCTGCAGACAGGGGGAATTCACCCCTCCACTTT CASSADRGNSPLHF
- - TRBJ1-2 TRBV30 TGTGCCTGGAGTGCCATTAACTATGGCTACACCTTC CAWSAINYGYTF
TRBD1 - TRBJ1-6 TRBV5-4 TGTGCCAGCAGCACCGGACAGGGGGCAGGGCAGGGGTCACCCCTCCACTTT CASSTGQGAGQGSPLHF
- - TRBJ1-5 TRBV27 TGTGCCAGCAGTTCAGGGAATCAGCCCCAGCATTTT CASSSGNQPQHF
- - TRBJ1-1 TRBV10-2 TGCGCCAGCAGTGGACAAGGGGAGGGCACTGAAGCTTTCTTT CASSGQGEGTEAFF
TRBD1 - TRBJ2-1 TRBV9 TGTGCCAGCAGCGCCCGGACAGGCTCCTACAATGAGCAGTTCTTC CASSARTGSYNEQFF
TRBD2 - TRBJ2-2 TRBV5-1 TGCGCCAGCGACCCGGGACTAGCGGGGTCCGGGGAGCTGTTTTTT CASDPGLAGSGELFF
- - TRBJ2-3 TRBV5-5 TGTGCCAGCAGCTTGCGGACCCGGGGGCACGATACGCAGTATTTT CASSLRTRGHDTQYF
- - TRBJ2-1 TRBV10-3 TGTGCCATAAGGAGGACAGTCTACAATGAGCAGTTCTTC CAIRRTVYNEQFF
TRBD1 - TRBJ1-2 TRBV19 TGTGCCAGTAGTGAGCGACAGGGTGCGGGCTATGGCTACACCTTC CASSERQGAGYGYTF
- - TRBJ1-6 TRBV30 TGTGCCTGGAGCCCGACCGAAGGGGCCAACTCCTATAATTCACCCCTCCACTTT CAWSPTEGANSYNSPLHF
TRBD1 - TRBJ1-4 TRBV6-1 TGTGCCAGCAGTGAGGGACAGAGATCTGCAACTAATGAAAAACTGTTTTTT CASSEGQRSATNEKLFF
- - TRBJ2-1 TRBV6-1 TGTGCCAGCTGTGTTTCAGCCGGCGATGAGCAGTTCTTC CASCVSAGDEQFF
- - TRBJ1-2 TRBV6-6 TGTGCCAGCAGTAGAGACAGCTATGGCTACACCTTC CASSRDSYGYTF
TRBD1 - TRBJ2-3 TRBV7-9 TGTGCCAGCAGCCAGACAGGGGGCATATTGGATACGCAGTATTTT CASSQTGGILDTQYF